This TCR beta chain stems from a study of identical twins. The CDR3 is made up of 15 amino acids. Trimming took 5 bases from V and 5 from J, leaving 18 bases between them. In germline, CDR1 is SEHNR, CDR2 FQNEAQ (reference sequence). A universal primer site came from template switching; cDNA carried unique molecular identifiers. TCRdb re-analysed the 5' RACE reads in MiXCR, keeping a single row per CDR3 protein. Seen here are hundreds of thousands of distinct CDR3 sequences, 15% to 20% observed once, and the top ten hold around 13%. These same data were also listed under a study on T cells expressing NK-cell markers. That report notes: Among CD8+ T cells from about six donors, dominant NKG2C+ clonotypes accounted for about 1.0-7.0%.

This sequence was found in a woman aged 18-29 years in good health. Material: PBMCs. The chain has TRBV7-9 and TRBJ2-5; D is possibly TRBD1 (5 bases). The CDR3 sequence: CASSPPPRAEETQYF. CDR3 DNA: TGTGCCAGCAGCCCCCCCCCCAGGGCTGAGGAGACCCAGTACTTC. The full variable domain, with the rest looked up from reference TRBV7-9 and TRBJ2-5, is DTGVSQNPRHKITKRGQNVTFRCDPISEHNRLYWYRQTLGQGPEFLTYFQNEAQLEKSRLLSDRFSAERPKGSFSTLEIQRTEQGDSAMYLCASSPPPRAEETQYFGPGTRLLVL.